The 32 T cell receptor beta chains below were found in one sample sequenced in a study of blood T cells in healthy people across ages. The authors ran a second PCR of roughly 6 to 12 cycles using a sample-barcoded 5' primer and a J-beta primer mix. TCRdb itself ran the 5' RACE reads through MiXCR, one entry per CDR3 protein. In the table there are under 2 million distinct CDR3 sequences, about 32% of which are singletons. The specimen was blood. These receptor sequences come from a woman in her twenties or thirties in good health.

This clonotype was seen repeatedly, ten times or more. The V gene is TRBV7-9, the J gene TRBJ2-7, with TRBD2 matching 9 bases. This CDR3 is 14 amino acids long. CDR1 is SEHNR and CDR2 is FQNEAQ in the germline V gene (reference sequence). Losses at the gene ends were 5 bases for V and 4 bases for J; bases not matched to a gene: 6. The CDR3 protein is CASSLSGSTYEQYF. DNA for the CDR3: TGTGCCAGCAGCCTTAGCGGGAGTACGTACGAGCAGTACTTC.

This chain connects TRBV28 to TRBJ2-3, with 11 bases lining up with TRBD2. The CDR3 length is 16 residues. Germline trimming cut 6 bases from V and 0 bases from J; bases unmatched to any gene: 5. From germline, CDR1 is MDHEN and CDR2 SYDVKM. The CDR3 here is CASSTWTSGSTDTQYF. In DNA, the CDR3 is TGTGCCAGCAGCACATGGACTAGCGGGAGCACAGATACGCAGTATTTT.

In its sample, this clonotype was seen a few times. The chain is built from TRBV7-2 and TRBJ1-2; D perhaps matches TRBD1 (6 bases). V lost 5 bases, J lost 0 bases, and 16 bases lay in between. Germline assignment: CDR1 SGHTA and CDR2 FQGNSA. The CDR3 contains 16 residues. The CDR3 nucleotides read TGTGCCAGCAGCCCAAGCAGGGGTATAGCTAACTATGGCTACACCTTC. This gives the protein CASSPSRGIANYGYTF. Looking up the rest from reference TRBV7-2 and TRBJ1-2 gives the full variable domain: GAGVSQSPSNKVTEKGKDVELRCDPISGHTALYWYRQSLGQGLEFLIYFQGNSAPDKSGLPSDRFSAERTGGSVSTLTIQRTQQEDSAVYLCASSPSRGIANYGYTFGSGTRLTVV.

On this clonotype itself: One junction end disagrees with the germline gene, perhaps due to a read error. The chain couples TRBV27 to TRBJ2-1; D possibly matches TRBD1 or TRBD2 (7 bases each). This CDR3 contains 16 residues. Germline assignment: CDR1 MNHEY and CDR2 SMNVEV (reference sequence). The CDR3 region has the DNA TGTACCAGCAGTCCCCAGGGGGGGTATGCCTACAATGAGCAGTTCTTC. Protein product: CTSSPQGGYAYNEQFF.

This CDR3 is CASSRPGTGGQADTQYF. The CDR3 DNA is TGCGCCAGCAGCCGTCCCGGGACAGGGGGCCAGGCAGATACGCAGTATTTT. The gene calls are TRBV5-1 and TRBJ2-3; 12 positions match TRBD1. Germline CDR1 reads SGHRS; CDR2 reads YFSETQ. This CDR3 has 17 residues. J lost 4 bases, V lost 4 bases, and 10 bases had no gene match.

This rearrangement joins TRBV20-1 to TRBJ1-6; perhaps TRBD1 as D (6 bases). This CDR3 contains 14 residues. V was trimmed by 1 base and J by 7 bases, leaving 11 bases between them. Germline V lookup: CDR1 DFQATT, CDR2 SNEGSKA (reference sequence). CDR3 nucleotide sequence: TGCAGTGCTAGAGGCGTGCAGGGGAATTCACCCCTCCACTTT. Translation: CSARGVQGNSPLHF.

On this clonotype itself: A much larger clonotype is one base distant, so this may be a read error. This chain joins TRBV20-1 and TRBJ2-3; tentative D call: TRBD1 (6 bases). Trimming removed 4 bases at V and 6 bases at J, with 23 bases between. The CDR3 spans 16 residues. Germline V lookup: CDR1 DFQATT, CDR2 SNEGSKA (reference sequence). CDR3 protein: CSAKVTGPHQGDTQYF. The DNA of the CDR3 is TGCAGTGCTAAAGTCACGGGCCCACATCAGGGGGATACGCAGTATTTT.

Note on this clonotype: The final CDR3 position lacks the conserved phenylalanine or tryptophan, pointing to a likely read error. The chain has TRBV24-1 and TRBJ1-6; 7 bases are a match to TRBD1. Germline CDR1 and CDR2: KGHDR and SFDVKD. The CDR3 is 18 amino acids. CDR3 coding DNA: TGTGCCACCCCGGACAGGAATACTCTGAGCTCCCATAATTCACCCCTCCACTTG. The encoded protein is CATPDRNTLSSHNSPLHL.

For this clonotype: The junction departs from germline at one end; a sequencing error may be responsible. The rearrangement links TRBV7-2 to TRBJ2-1; D gene uncertain. CDR3 size: 15 residues. Germline lookup yields CDR1 SGHTA and CDR2 FQGNSA. Here the CDR3 DNA reads TGTGCCAGCAGCTTAGAGCCCCTCTCCTACGATGAACAGTTCTTC. This codes for CASSLEPLSYDEQFF.

The gene calls are TRBV15 and TRBJ1-5; 7 bases fit TRBD1. The ends lost 0 bases at V and 7 bases at J; junction bases unmatched: 6. Per the germline V gene, CDR1 is LNHNV and CDR2 is YYDKDF (reference sequence). The CDR3 has 15 residues. The CDR3 sequence is CATSREDRSSQPQHF. DNA of the CDR3: TGTGCCACCAGCAGAGAGGACAGGAGTAGCCAGCCCCAGCATTTT.

This clonotype came up a few times. V gene TRBV4-2 combines with J gene TRBJ2-3; D might be TRBD1 (5 bases). Trimming took off 0 bases at V and 9 bases at J, with 22 bases between the two ends. The germline CDR1 and CDR2 sequences are LGHNA and YNFKEQ. The length of the CDR3 is 17 residues. The CDR3, as DNA: TGTGCCAGCAGCCAAGAGGGGCCGATGTTGCAACGCGGAACGCAGTATTTT. This translates into CASSQEGPMLQRGTQYF.

V is TRBV20-1 and J is TRBJ1-5; 10 bases match TRBD1. The germline CDR1 and CDR2 sequences are DFQATT and SNEGSKA (reference sequence). V dropped 5 bases and J dropped 4; count of bases not matched to a gene: 8. The CDR3 sequence is 15 residues long. The CDR3 coding sequence is TGCAGTGCTCTCGAGGGACAGGGGTTGAATCAGCCCCAGCATTTT. It translates to CSALEGQGLNQPQHF.

The chain joins TRBV20-1 to TRBJ2-5, with D perhaps matching TRBD1 or TRBD2 (6 bases each). CDR3 length: 15 residues. Germline V gene data show CDR1 as DFQATT and CDR2 as SNEGSKA (reference sequence). The V gene lost 0 bases and the J gene lost 5 bases, with 16 bases spanning the gap. The CDR3 is CSARDPRQGRETQYF. The DNA for the CDR3 is TGCAGTGCTAGAGACCCTAGGCAGGGGAGGGAGACCCAGTACTTC.

This chain joins TRBV30 and TRBJ2-1; possible D gene TRBD2, 6 bases. The CDR3 totals 18 residues. The V and J ends lost 2 bases and 6 bases respectively, with 26 bases between them. Per the germline V gene, CDR1 is GTSNPN and CDR2 is SVGIG (reference sequence). CDR3: CAWSPSRDFRFGANEQFF. The CDR3 DNA reads as TGTGCCTGGAGTCCGAGTCGGGACTTCCGCTTTGGCGCCAATGAGCAGTTCTTC.

This clonotype was counted between two and nine times. The chain combines TRBV5-1 with TRBJ2-1; 9 bases are a match to TRBD2. The CDR3 loop spans 16 amino acids. Trimming cost V 6 bases and J 6 bases; bases outside gene matches: 13. From germline, CDR1 is SGHRS and CDR2 YFSETQ. The CDR3 DNA reads TGCGCCAGCACACTTCCAAGGCTAGCGGGAAGCAATGAGCAGTTCTTC. Its translation: CASTLPRLAGSNEQFF.

This sequence joins TRBV20-1 and TRBJ2-1; 12 bases agree with TRBD2. Germline CDR1 DFQATT, CDR2 SNEGSKA (reference sequence). The CDR3 runs 15 residues. With 2 bases clipped from V and 8 bases from J, the junction kept 7 bases outside the gene matches. The CDR3: CSARPTSGRLDEQFF. The DNA for the CDR3 is TGCAGTGCTAGACCGACTAGCGGGAGACTAGATGAGCAGTTCTTC.

The sample holds a few counts of this clonotype. This chain's CDR3 is CASSDRTSGSSDTQYF. The CDR3 DNA follows: TGTGCCAGCAGCGACCGGACTAGCGGGAGTTCAGATACGCAGTATTTT. The chain has TRBV9 and TRBJ2-3, with 13 bases lining up with TRBD2. V was pared by 3 bases and J by 4 bases, with 5 bases of the junction left unmatched. Per germline, CDR1 SGDLS and CDR2 YYNGEE. The CDR3 totals 16 residues. The full variable domain, its missing parts supplied by reference TRBV9 and TRBJ2-3, is DSGVTQTPKHLITATGQRVTLRCSPRSGDLSVYWYQQSLDQGLQFLIQYYNGEERAKGNILERFSAQQFPDLHSELNLSSLELGDSALYFCASSDRTSGSSDTQYFGPGTRLTVL.

The chain joins TRBV6-1 to TRBJ1-5; D gene ambiguous. Trimming shortened V by 0 bases and J by 6 bases, and 12 bases separated the two germline ends. The CDR3 loop spans 15 amino acids. CDR1 and CDR2 from the germline V gene are MNHNS and SASEGT. This CDR3 is CASSEATRTGQPQHF. Written as DNA, the CDR3 is TGTGCCAGCAGTGAAGCGACAAGGACCGGTCAGCCCCAGCATTTT.

The V gene is TRBV10-3, the J gene TRBJ2-5, with 8 nucleotides matching TRBD1. Germline V gene lookup returns CDR1 ENHRY and CDR2 SYGVKD. The CDR3 consists of 17 residues. V trimming: 4 bases; J trimming: 5 bases; junction bases outside the gene matches: 15. DNA of the CDR3: TGTGCCATCAGTGCCCCTAACACCGACAGGGGCAAGGAGACCCAGTACTTC. It specifies CAISAPNTDRGKETQYF.

This rearrangement joins TRBV2 to TRBJ2-7; 8 bases match TRBD2. CDR1 is SNHLY and CDR2 is FYNNEI in the germline V gene. Losses at the gene ends were 2 bases for V and 0 bases for J; bases not matched to a gene: 9. This CDR3 region has 17 residues. The DNA for the CDR3 is TGTGCCAGCAGTGAATGGGGTAGCGGGGCCAGCTCCTACGAGCAGTACTTC. Translation: CASSEWGSGASSYEQYF.

This clonotype was counted ten times or more. The chain couples TRBV20-1 to TRBJ2-5; 7 bases match TRBD1. This CDR3 is built from 15 residues. Germline assignment: CDR1 DFQATT and CDR2 SNEGSKA (reference sequence). V gave up 6 bases and J gave up 2 bases; unmatched junction bases: 12. This CDR3 reads CSAPLGRGFQETQYF. CDR3 nucleotide sequence: TGCAGTGCCCCGCTGGGCAGGGGGTTTCAAGAGACCCAGTACTTC.

This clonotype showed up just a few times. This chain joins TRBV7-3 and TRBJ2-1, with D hard to call. Germline lookup yields CDR1 SGHTA and CDR2 FQGTGA. The ends were cut back, 5 bases at V and 3 bases at J, with 8 bases in the middle. The CDR3 runs to 13 residues. In nucleotides, the CDR3 is TGTGCCAGCAGCCCAATGAGCTACAATGAGCAGTTCTTC. Translation: CASSPMSYNEQFF.

The chain carries TRBV21-1 and TRBJ1-1; no DNA check was done on the table's D call, TRBD1. TRBV21-1 is termed a pseudogene. The CDR3 has 13 amino acids. In DNA, the CDR3 is TGTGCCAGCAGCAAAGGCAAACAGGGAGAAGCTTTCTTT. Protein sequence: CASSKGKQGEAFF.

This clonotype occurred many times. The chain uses TRBV7-2 and TRBJ2-1; D remains unclear. The V end lost 2 bases, the J end lost 2 bases, and 10 bases lay between the germline ends. The CDR3 length is 15 residues. Per the germline V gene, CDR1 is SGHTA and CDR2 is FQGNSA. As DNA, the CDR3 is TGTGCCAGCAGCTTAAGAATAGCCGCCTACAATGAGCAGTTCTTC. Protein sequence: CASSLRIAAYNEQFF.

The chain joins TRBV20-1 to TRBJ2-3, with D hard to call. V lost 3 bases to trimming and J lost 2 bases, with 12 bases between them. Germline-derived CDR1 and CDR2 are DFQATT and SNEGSKA (reference sequence). The CDR3 covers 14 residues. CDR3 nucleotide sequence: TGCAGTGCTAGTAGGTTAGGTTACACAGATACGCAGTATTTT. Translation: CSASRLGYTDTQYF.

This sequence joins TRBV5-1 and TRBJ2-1, with D unresolved. The germline V and J ends were trimmed by 0 bases and 9 bases, with 10 bases remaining between them. This CDR3 has 13 residues. CDR1 is SGHRS, CDR2 YFSETQ, per germline. The CDR3 nucleotides read TGCGCCAGCAGCTTGGAGGCCCCCAGTGAGCAGTTCTTC. Protein: CASSLEAPSEQFF.

This rearrangement joins TRBV7-2 to TRBJ1-5, with D perhaps TRBD1 (6 bases). From germline, CDR1 is SGHTA and CDR2 FQGNSA. Trimming took 6 bases from V and 1 from J, leaving 13 bases between them. The CDR3 has 15 residues. CDR3 region: CASRSQGMSNQPQHF. CDR3 nucleotide sequence: TGTGCCAGCAGGTCCCAGGGGATGAGCAATCAGCCCCAGCATTTT. The full variable domain, in which reference TRBV7-2 and TRBJ1-5 provide the parts outside the CDR3, is GAGVSQSPSNKVTEKGKDVELRCDPISGHTALYWYRQSLGQGLEFLIYFQGNSAPDKSGLPSDRFSAERTGGSVSTLTIQRTQQEDSAVYLCASRSQGMSNQPQHFGDGTRLSIL.

This clonotype was seen more than once but under ten times. The junction and the germline gene differ at one end; a read error may be behind it. The V and J genes are TRBV20-1 and TRBJ1-1; D ambiguous. There are 13 residues in the CDR3. Germline assignment: CDR1 DFQATT and CDR2 SNEGSKA (reference sequence). CDR3 amino acids: CSFPGQSNTEAFF. The CDR3 nucleotides are TGCAGTTTCCCCGGGCAGTCAAACACTGAGGCTTTCTTT.

A few counts support this clonotype. This chain connects TRBV11-2 to TRBJ2-1; D is unclear. The V end was cut by 1 base, the J end by 2 bases, with 18 bases between. This CDR3 has 18 amino acids. Germline-derived CDR1 and CDR2 are SGHAT and FQNNGV. The DNA for the CDR3 is TGTGCCAGCAGCTTAGGCGTTCGTGCGGTAGGGCCCTACAATGAGCAGTTCTTC. Protein: CASSLGVRAVGPYNEQFF.

This clonotype appeared a single time. With a much larger clone just one base away, this may be a read error. The genes are TRBV29-1 and TRBJ2-1; D is uncertain. This CDR3 has 13 amino acids. Deletions cut 3 bases from V and 10 bases from J, with 16 bases between. The germline V gene encodes CDR1 SQVTM and CDR2 ANQGSEA. This CDR3 is CSVDGPFTEEQFF. CDR3 DNA: TGCAGCGTTGATGGGCCATTTACGGAGGAGCAGTTCTTC.

This clonotype came up a few times. The V call is TRBV6-1, the J call TRBJ1-1; D is perhaps TRBD1 (6 bases). CDR3 length equals 14 residues. V was pared by 4 bases and J by 10 bases, with 19 bases between. In germline, CDR1 is MNHNS, CDR2 SASEGT. DNA for the CDR3: TGTGCCAGCAGTGTCCCCGGGGACACCGCACCAGCTTTCTTT. Protein product: CASSVPGDTAPAFF.

V gene TRBV7-8 combines with J gene TRBJ2-6; TRBD2 matches at 11 bases. Germline CDR1 is SGHVS and CDR2 is FQNEAQ. This CDR3 is 16 amino acids long. The junction had 7 bases not matched to a gene; V was cut back by 3 bases and J by 9 bases. CDR3 bases: TGTGCCAGCAGCTTTTTTCTAGCGGGAGGAGTCAACGTCCTGACTTTC. It specifies CASSFFLAGGVNVLTF.